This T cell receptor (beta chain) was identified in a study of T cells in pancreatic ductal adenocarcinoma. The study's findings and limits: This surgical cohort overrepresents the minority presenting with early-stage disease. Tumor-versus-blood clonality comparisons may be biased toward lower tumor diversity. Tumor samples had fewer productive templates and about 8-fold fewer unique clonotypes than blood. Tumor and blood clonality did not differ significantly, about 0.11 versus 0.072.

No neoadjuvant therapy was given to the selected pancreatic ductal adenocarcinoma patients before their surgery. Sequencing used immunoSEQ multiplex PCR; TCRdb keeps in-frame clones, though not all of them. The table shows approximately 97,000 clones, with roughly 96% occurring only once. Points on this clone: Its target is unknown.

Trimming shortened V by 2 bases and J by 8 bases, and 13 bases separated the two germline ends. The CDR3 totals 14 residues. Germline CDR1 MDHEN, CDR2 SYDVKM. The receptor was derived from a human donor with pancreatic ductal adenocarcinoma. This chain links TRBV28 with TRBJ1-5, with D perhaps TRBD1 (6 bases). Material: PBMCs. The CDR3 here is CASSLGGSFEPQHF. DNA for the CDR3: TGTGCCAGCAGTTTAGGGGGCTCGTTCGAGCCCCAGCATTTT.